The rows below give T cell receptor beta chains drawn from one sample of a study of blood T cell repertoires in COVID-19. Some clones are missing from TCRdb's copy, which holds only in-frame ones; the method was immunoSEQ multiplex PCR. Among 150,000 or so clones, more than 75% were seen once, and the ten largest hold over 0.95%. Sequenced: PBMCs or T cells enriched from blood (not recorded which). All receptors derive from a human donor with acute COVID-19. The donor label of this sample is uncertain. The CDR3 runs from the conserved cysteine through the conserved F or W. The D gene is left open where the match is weak. A clone size is listed for some rows: how often the clone was seen (once, few, many), or a class if it is expanded.

clone_size: NA
v_call: TRBV3-1/TRBV3-2
j_call: TRBJ2-5
d_call: TRBD1
cdr3_nt: TGTGCCAGCAGCCAAGCCGGGACAGGGGGAGAGACCCAGTACTTC
cdr3_aa: CASSQAGTGGETQYF

clone_size: NA
v_call: TRBV9
j_call: TRBJ2-7
d_call: TRBD1
cdr3_nt: TGTGCCAGCAGCCCCGCGGGACAGGGCTCCTACGAGCAGTACTTC
cdr3_aa: CASSPAGQGSYEQYF

clone_size: NA
v_call: TRBV6-2/TRBV6-3
j_call: TRBJ1-2
d_call: NA
cdr3_nt: TGTGCCAGCAGTTACCACCCCCAGGGGTATGGCTACACCTTC
cdr3_aa: CASSYHPQGYGYTF

clone_size: NA
v_call: TRBV7-2
j_call: TRBJ2-5
d_call: NA
cdr3_nt: TGTGCCAGCAGTCAGCAAGAGACCCAGTACTTC
cdr3_aa: CASSQQETQYF

clone_size: NA
v_call: TRBV9
j_call: TRBJ2-5
d_call: NA
cdr3_nt: TGTGCCAGCAGCCCTGGGACTCCACAAGAGACCCAGTACTTC
cdr3_aa: CASSPGTPQETQYF

clone_size: NA
v_call: TRBV19
j_call: TRBJ1-1
d_call: NA
cdr3_nt: TGTGCCAGTGTAGTCGGGGGAGTCATGAACACTGAAGCTTTCTTT
cdr3_aa: CASVVGGVMNTEAFF

clone_size: NA
v_call: TRBV18
j_call: TRBJ1-1
d_call: NA
cdr3_nt: TGTGCCAGCTCACCACAACAGGGTTCCTTTACCGGCACTGAAGCTTTCTTT
cdr3_aa: CASSPQQGSFTGTEAFF

clone_size: few
v_call: TRBV2
j_call: TRBJ2-1
d_call: TRBD2
cdr3_nt: TGTGCCAGCAGATTGACTAGCGGGGGGGCTTATGAGCAGTTCTTC
cdr3_aa: CASRLTSGGAYEQFF

clone_size: NA
v_call: TRBV27
j_call: TRBJ1-2
d_call: NA
cdr3_nt: TGTGCCAGCAGTCCCCGGGGGGGGGTTCATGGCTACACCTTC
cdr3_aa: CASSPRGGVHGYTF

clone_size: NA
v_call: TRBV5-4
j_call: TRBJ2-3
d_call: TRBD1
cdr3_nt: TGTGCCAGCAGCTTACAGGGGGTCATGACAGATACGCAGTATTTT
cdr3_aa: CASSLQGVMTDTQYF

clone_size: NA
v_call: TRBV12-5
j_call: TRBJ1-5
d_call: NA
cdr3_nt: TGTGCTAGTGGTTTTGGGGGGTTGGGCAATCAGCCCCAGCATTTT
cdr3_aa: CASGFGGLGNQPQHF

clone_size: NA
v_call: TRBV5-4
j_call: TRBJ1-1
d_call: TRBD1
cdr3_nt: TGTGCCAGCAGCCCTGGACAGGGGATGAACACTGAAGCTTTCTTT
cdr3_aa: CASSPGQGMNTEAFF

clone_size: NA
v_call: TRBV12-3/TRBV12-4
j_call: TRBJ2-2
d_call: TRBD2
cdr3_nt: TGTGCCAGCAAGCGGGGGACCGGGGAGCTGTTTTTT
cdr3_aa: CASKRGTGELFF

clone_size: once
v_call: TRBV5-1
j_call: TRBJ2-5
d_call: NA
cdr3_nt: TGCGCCAGCCATTATACAGGGTACGGGGAGACCCAGTACTTC
cdr3_aa: CASHYTGYGETQYF

clone_size: NA
v_call: TRBV5-1
j_call: TRBJ1-3
d_call: NA
cdr3_nt: TGCGCCAGCAGCCCCCGGGGCTCTGGAAACACCATATATTTT
cdr3_aa: CASSPRGSGNTIYF

clone_size: NA
v_call: TRBV6-4
j_call: TRBJ2-2
d_call: NA
cdr3_nt: TGTGCCAGCAGTGACACATTCACCGGGGAGCTGTTTTTT
cdr3_aa: CASSDTFTGELFF

clone_size: NA
v_call: TRBV14
j_call: TRBJ1-1
d_call: TRBD1
cdr3_nt: TGTGCCAGCAGCCCGAGACCCAGGGGGGAAGCTTTCTTT
cdr3_aa: CASSPRPRGEAFF

clone_size: NA
v_call: TRBV7-7
j_call: TRBJ2-1
d_call: NA
cdr3_nt: TGTGCCAGCAGCTTAGGCTACAGCTCCTACAATGAGCAGTTCTTC
cdr3_aa: CASSLGYSSYNEQFF

clone_size: NA
v_call: TRBV15
j_call: TRBJ2-4
d_call: TRBD1
cdr3_nt: TGTGCCACCAGCAGTGCCTTCAGGGGGCCCACAAACATTCAGTACTTC
cdr3_aa: CATSSAFRGPTNIQYF

clone_size: NA
v_call: TRBV11-3
j_call: TRBJ2-5
d_call: TRBD1
cdr3_nt: TGTGCCAGCAGCTTAACCGGGACAGGGGGCCGAGAGACCCAGTACTTC
cdr3_aa: CASSLTGTGGRETQYF

clone_size: NA
v_call: TRBV30
j_call: TRBJ2-7
d_call: TRBD2
cdr3_nt: TGTGCCTGGAGGGCACTAGCGGGGTTGCCGGCGGAGCAGTACTTC
cdr3_aa: CAWRALAGLPAEQYF

clone_size: NA
v_call: TRBV7-2
j_call: TRBJ2-3
d_call: TRBD1
cdr3_nt: TGTGCCAGCAGCTTAGATGCAGGGGGCGCAGATACGCAGTATTTT
cdr3_aa: CASSLDAGGADTQYF

clone_size: NA
v_call: TRBV9
j_call: TRBJ1-1
d_call: TRBD1
cdr3_nt: TGTGCCAGCAGCCCGCCGGACAGGGAAACTGAAGCTTTCTTT
cdr3_aa: CASSPPDRETEAFF

clone_size: once
v_call: TRBV5-1
j_call: TRBJ2-7
d_call: TRBD2
cdr3_nt: TGCGCCAGCAGGGGGGGGTGGCAGGCCGCCTACGAGCAGTACTTC
cdr3_aa: CASRGGWQAAYEQYF

clone_size: NA
v_call: TRBV14
j_call: TRBJ2-5
d_call: NA
cdr3_nt: TGTGCCAGCAGCCAAGAGGGATCGGGGTCGGAGACCCAGTACTTC
cdr3_aa: CASSQEGSGSETQYF

clone_size: NA
v_call: TRBV6-5
j_call: TRBJ1-5
d_call: NA
cdr3_nt: TGTGCCAGCAGTTGGGGGGGCAATCAGCCCCAGCATTTT
cdr3_aa: CASSWGGNQPQHF

clone_size: NA
v_call: TRBV29-1
j_call: TRBJ2-7
d_call: NA
cdr3_nt: TGCAGCGTTGAAGACCGCGGGCGCGGATACGAGCAGTACTTC
cdr3_aa: CSVEDRGRGYEQYF

clone_size: NA
v_call: TRBV7-9
j_call: TRBJ2-1
d_call: NA
cdr3_nt: TGTGCCAGCAGAAACCTAGGGGGGGAAGACAATGAGCAGTTCTTC
cdr3_aa: CASRNLGGEDNEQFF

clone_size: NA
v_call: TRBV6-5
j_call: TRBJ2-3
d_call: NA
cdr3_nt: TGTGCCAGCAGTTCGGTAGATACGCAGTATTTT
cdr3_aa: CASSSVDTQYF

clone_size: NA
v_call: TRBV27
j_call: TRBJ1-6
d_call: NA
cdr3_nt: TGTGCCACCGCCAGGGGAAATTCACCCCTCCACTTT
cdr3_aa: CATARGNSPLHF

clone_size: NA
v_call: TRBV19
j_call: TRBJ2-3
d_call: TRBD2
cdr3_nt: TGTGCCAGTAGTGTCCTAGCGGGGGCACTCGATACGCAGTATTTT
cdr3_aa: CASSVLAGALDTQYF

clone_size: NA
v_call: TRBV6-6
j_call: TRBJ2-1
d_call: TRBD2
cdr3_nt: TGTGCCAGCAGTCGGGCGGGACTAGCGGGCGCCTACAATGAGCAGTTCTTC
cdr3_aa: CASSRAGLAGAYNEQFF

clone_size: NA
v_call: TRBV14
j_call: TRBJ2-2
d_call: NA
cdr3_nt: TGTGCCAGCAGCCAAGACGAGAGGGCGGGGACCGGGGAGCTGTTTTTT
cdr3_aa: CASSQDERAGTGELFF

clone_size: NA
v_call: TRBV15
j_call: TRBJ1-1
d_call: TRBD1
cdr3_nt: TGTGCCACCAGCGTCGGGACAGCGGACACTGAAGCTTTCTTT
cdr3_aa: CATSVGTADTEAFF

clone_size: NA
v_call: TRBV5-6
j_call: TRBJ2-2
d_call: TRBD2
cdr3_nt: TGTGCCAGCAGCCGGGGGGAGGCGAACACCGGGGAGCTGTTTTTT
cdr3_aa: CASSRGEANTGELFF

clone_size: NA
v_call: TRBV12-3/TRBV12-4
j_call: TRBJ2-7
d_call: NA
cdr3_nt: TGTGCCAGCAGATTGCGGGGTCACGACGAGCAGTACTTC
cdr3_aa: CASRLRGHDEQYF

clone_size: NA
v_call: TRBV6-5
j_call: TRBJ2-7
d_call: NA
cdr3_nt: TGTGCCAGCAGTTACGGGCAGGGAAACTACGAGCAGTACTTC
cdr3_aa: CASSYGQGNYEQYF

clone_size: once
v_call: TRBV4-1
j_call: TRBJ2-7
d_call: NA
cdr3_nt: TGCGCCAGCAGCCAGGGTCCGACAGGAACCTACGAGCAGTACTTC
cdr3_aa: CASSQGPTGTYEQYF

clone_size: NA
v_call: TRBV30
j_call: TRBJ1-1
d_call: NA
cdr3_nt: TGTGCCTGGAGTGACAGCAGCTCTGAAGCTTTCTTT
cdr3_aa: CAWSDSSSEAFF

clone_size: once
v_call: TRBV12-3/TRBV12-4
j_call: TRBJ1-1
d_call: NA
cdr3_nt: TGTGCCAGCAGTTTTTCAGGGACTGAAGCTTTCTTT
cdr3_aa: CASSFSGTEAFF

clone_size: medium-sized
v_call: TRBV7-2
j_call: TRBJ1-5
d_call: NA
cdr3_nt: TGTGCCAGCAGCTTAATACAGGGTGGCCAGCCCCAGCATTTT
cdr3_aa: CASSLIQGGQPQHF

clone_size: NA
v_call: TRBV7-9
j_call: TRBJ1-1
d_call: NA
cdr3_nt: TGTGCCAGCAGCCTCTCGGGGGAGAACACTGAAGCTTTCTTT
cdr3_aa: CASSLSGENTEAFF

clone_size: NA
v_call: TRBV5-1
j_call: TRBJ2-7
d_call: TRBD1
cdr3_nt: TGCGCCAGCAGCTTGGAATTGGGTTCGGACAGGTTTTTTTTC
cdr3_aa: CASSLELGSDRFFF

clone_size: NA
v_call: TRBV7-9
j_call: TRBJ2-1
d_call: NA
cdr3_nt: TGTGCCAGCAGCTCCTCGGAGGGGGCGTGGAATGAGCAGTTCTTC
cdr3_aa: CASSSSEGAWNEQFF

clone_size: NA
v_call: TRBV19
j_call: TRBJ2-5
d_call: NA
cdr3_nt: TGTGCCAGTAGTCTAAGAGGGGAGACCCAGTACTTC
cdr3_aa: CASSLRGETQYF

clone_size: NA
v_call: TRBV6-5
j_call: TRBJ1-4
d_call: TRBD1
cdr3_nt: TGTGCCAGCAACCGAGGGACAGGGTGGAATGAAAAACTGTTTTTT
cdr3_aa: CASNRGTGWNEKLFF

clone_size: NA
v_call: TRBV2
j_call: TRBJ1-4
d_call: TRBD1
cdr3_nt: TGTGCCAGCAGTGGATACAGGGGGAAGACTAATGAAAAACTGTTTTTT
cdr3_aa: CASSGYRGKTNEKLFF

clone_size: once
v_call: TRBV7-9
j_call: TRBJ2-7
d_call: TRBD2
cdr3_nt: TGTGCCAGCAGCCCTCCGACTAGCGGGGCCTCCTACGAGCAGTACTTC
cdr3_aa: CASSPPTSGASYEQYF

clone_size: NA
v_call: TRBV24-1
j_call: TRBJ2-5
d_call: NA
cdr3_nt: TGTGCCACCAGTGAATCGACAGGTTTCGGGGAGACCCAGTACTTC
cdr3_aa: CATSESTGFGETQYF

clone_size: NA
v_call: TRBV19
j_call: TRBJ2-5
d_call: NA
cdr3_nt: TGTGCCAGTAGCCCTTGGGGCGGGGCCGGTCGGGAGACCCAGTACTTC
cdr3_aa: CASSPWGGAGRETQYF

clone_size: NA
v_call: TRBV9
j_call: TRBJ1-4
d_call: TRBD1
cdr3_nt: TGTGCCAGCGCCCCGACAGGGGCCGGTGAAAAACTGTTTTTT
cdr3_aa: CASAPTGAGEKLFF

clone_size: NA
v_call: TRBV4-2
j_call: TRBJ2-1
d_call: TRBD2
cdr3_nt: TGTGCCAGCAGCCAGTTGGGACTAGCGGGGGGGCACAATGAGCAGTTCTTC
cdr3_aa: CASSQLGLAGGHNEQFF

clone_size: NA
v_call: TRBV5-1
j_call: TRBJ2-7
d_call: TRBD1
cdr3_nt: TGCGCCAGCAGCCTGGACAGGGGGCAAGTCGAGCAGTACTTC
cdr3_aa: CASSLDRGQVEQYF

clone_size: NA
v_call: TRBV18
j_call: TRBJ1-1
d_call: NA
cdr3_nt: TGTGCCAGCTCTCCGAAAGAGGGGGCTGAAGCTTTCTTT
cdr3_aa: CASSPKEGAEAFF

clone_size: NA
v_call: TRBV6-1
j_call: TRBJ2-2
d_call: TRBD1
cdr3_nt: TGTGCCAGCAGTGAAACAGGGGGCTTTTACACCGGGGAGCTGTTTTTT
cdr3_aa: CASSETGGFYTGELFF